This T cell receptor beta chain was identified in a study of CXCR3-negative and CXCR3-positive naive CD8 T cells. Findings and limits, study-wide: Both naive subsets had comparably high diversity; memory CD8+ cells much lower. TRB CDR3 hydrophobicity was greater in CXCR3-positive naive cells than in CXCR3-negative naive cells.

CD8+ T cell subsets were each sorted in triplicate, about 310,000 cells apiece. As concerns this clonotype: Its specificity is unknown.

Germline CDR1 and CDR2: SGHRS and YFSETQ. CDR3 length equals 19 residues. Preparation of TRB cDNA libraries relied on 5' RACE carrying UMI labels. TCRdb reprocessed the 5' RACE reads, keeping one entry per CDR3 protein, no DNA. Seen in this sample are about 150,000 distinct CDR3 sequences; the ten most common clones hold 0.49%. Sequenced material: naive CXCR3+ CD8+ T cells from blood. The subset was: CD45RO-CCR7+CD27+CD95- naive CD8+ T cells expressing CXCR3 (TNR3+). This clonotype was obtained from a human donor in good health. Some clones in this sample may be carry-over from other donors' samples. The J gene is TRBJ2-3, the V gene TRBV5-1; the TCRdb call, TRBD1, lacks DNA for checking. CDR3 in amino acids: CASSLATSGVPGGADTQYF.